The 14 T cell receptor beta chains reported below all come from one sample, sequenced in a study of CD8 T cells in ankylosing spondylitis. Via MiXCR, TCRdb re-called the 5' RACE reads, giving one row per CDR3 protein. The data contain 380,000 or so distinct CDR3 sequences, 20% to 25% of them seen just once; the ten biggest clones take up roughly 13%. The sequenced material came from blood, either unsorted or a sorted T cell fraction (not recorded which). These receptors were taken from a male donor with ankylosing spondylitis or in good health (not recorded which).

The sample holds a few counts of this clonotype. This chain links TRBV11-2 with TRBJ2-2; 12 positions match TRBD2. Germline V gene data show CDR1 as SGHAT and CDR2 as FQNNGV. The CDR3 is 16 residues long. V shed 5 bases, J shed 9 bases, and the junction held 10 bases outside the gene matches. The CDR3: CASSPLTSGGLRELFF. The CDR3 DNA is TGTGCCAGCAGCCCCTTGACTAGCGGGGGCCTCCGGGAGCTGTTTTTT.

The V and J genes are TRBV6-1 and TRBJ1-2; the D is unclear. Trimming stripped 1 base from V and 5 bases from J, with 20 bases between. There are 17 residues in the CDR3. Per the germline V gene, CDR1 is MNHNS and CDR2 is SASEGT. As DNA, the CDR3 is TGTGCCAGCAGTGAAGAGTTGGGGTACTATGGTACATATGGCTACACCTTC. Its protein is CASSEELGYYGTYGYTF.

This chain uses TRBV20-1 with TRBJ2-4; weak D call: TRBD2 (6 bases). Trimming took off 3 bases at V and 6 bases at J, with 9 bases between the two ends. The CDR3 runs to 12 residues. From germline, CDR1 is DFQATT and CDR2 SNEGSKA (reference sequence). The CDR3 reads CSARRGGNIQYF. CDR3 DNA: TGCAGTGCTAGGCGGGGAGGAAACATTCAGTACTTC.

V and J are TRBV4-2 and TRBJ2-1, with TRBD2 identical over 9 bases. The CDR3 consists of 17 residues. Trimming removed 1 base from V and 4 bases from J; junction bases left unmatched: 8. The germline V gene encodes CDR1 LGHNA and CDR2 YNFKEQ. The CDR3 region is CASSQAGRGGHYNEQFF. The CDR3 DNA reads TGTGCCAGCAGCCAAGCGGGGCGGGGGGGCCATTACAATGAGCAGTTCTTC.

This clonotype was recorded a few times. The J gene is TRBJ2-1, the V gene TRBV12-3 or TRBV12-4; D not certain. The CDR3 has 11 amino acids. Between the trimmed V and J ends, which lost 5 bases and 8 bases, there was a span of 7 bases. The CDR3 DNA reads TGTGCCAGCAGTGTATACTATGAGCAGTTCTTC. Its translation: CASSVYYEQFF.

This clonotype was detected only a few times. This chain connects TRBV27 to TRBJ2-7; TRBD1 or TRBD2 may be the D gene (5 bases each). The CDR3 consists of 14 residues. Germline values: CDR1 MNHEY, CDR2 SMNVEV (reference sequence). The V end lost 5 bases, the J end lost 2 bases, and 13 bases lay between the germline ends. The DNA for the CDR3 is TGTGCCAGCAGTGACCCGGGACGGCCCTACGAGCAGTACTTC. Its translation is CASSDPGRPYEQYF.

The chain combines TRBV6-1 with TRBJ2-5, with 8 nucleotides matching TRBD1. Trimming removed 8 bases from V and 4 bases from J; junction bases left unmatched: 9. Germline values: CDR1 MNHNS, CDR2 SASEGT. The CDR3 spans 14 residues. CDR3 in DNA: TGTGCCAGCGGCTCGGACAGGGCTCGAGAGACCCAGTACTTC. Protein: CASGSDRARETQYF.

The rearrangement links TRBV3-1 to TRBJ2-5, with TRBD1 as a possible D gene (6 bases). Germline V gene lookup returns CDR1 LGHDT and CDR2 YNNKEL (reference sequence). This CDR3 spans 13 amino acids. V was trimmed by 7 bases and J by 1 base, leaving 10 bases between them. The CDR3 spells CASKGDTQETQYF. The CDR3 bases are TGTGCCAGCAAGGGGGACACCCAAGAGACCCAGTACTTC.

This clonotype was observed a few times. V is TRBV12-3 or TRBV12-4 and J is TRBJ1-6, with D possibly matching TRBD1 (5 bases). The CDR3 loop spans 16 amino acids. Trimming stripped 2 bases from V and 0 bases from J, with 8 bases between. The CDR3 region is CASSLWGSSYNSPLHF. CDR3 nucleotides: TGTGCCAGCAGTTTATGGGGCAGCTCCTATAATTCACCCCTCCACTTT.

This chain connects TRBV7-2 to TRBJ2-7; 9 nucleotides align to TRBD1. This CDR3 comprises 14 residues. V was pared by 3 bases and J by 7 bases, with 7 bases of the junction left unmatched. CDR1 is SGHTA, CDR2 FQGNSA, per germline. CDR3 nucleotides: TGTGCCAGCAGCTTCTTTACAGGGGGCTGGGAGCAGTACTTC. Translating gives CASSFFTGGWEQYF.

In this sample, this clonotype turned up a few times. The rearrangement uses TRBV5-5 and TRBJ2-3; tentative D call: TRBD2 (6 bases). Trimming stripped 4 bases from V and 2 bases from J, with 17 bases between. This CDR3 region has 16 residues. The V gene's germline CDR1 is SGHKS and CDR2 YYEKEE (reference sequence). The chain's CDR3 is CASSLPLRLVTDTQYF. CDR3 DNA: TGTGCCAGCAGCCTACCTCTGAGACTAGTCACAGATACGCAGTATTTT.

This chain joins TRBV27 and TRBJ2-3; D gene ambiguous. Looked up from germline, CDR1 is MNHEY and CDR2 is SMNVEV (reference sequence). The CDR3 extends over 15 amino acids. V lost 4 bases to trimming and J lost 2 bases, with 13 bases between them. CDR3 bases: TGTGCCAGCAGTTCACCGGGCCTAAACACAGATACGCAGTATTTT. Its protein is CASSSPGLNTDTQYF.

The sample holds a few counts of this clonotype. This chain connects TRBV20-1 to TRBJ2-7; TRBD1 matches 8 bases. The CDR3 extends over 13 amino acids. Per germline, CDR1 DFQATT and CDR2 SNEGSKA (reference sequence). V shed 1 base and J 6 bases; nucleotides not matched to a gene: 5. The CDR3 sequence is CSARADRVGEQYF. The CDR3 region has the DNA TGCAGTGCTAGAGCGGACAGGGTGGGCGAGCAGTACTTC.

The V call is TRBV28, the J call TRBJ2-3, with 7 bases aligning to TRBD2. The V segment lost 5 bases and the J segment 0 bases; nucleotides outside the gene matches: 5. Germline loops: CDR1 MDHEN, CDR2 SYDVKM. The CDR3 has 15 amino acids. The CDR3 DNA reads TGTGCCAGCAGTCATCCGGGACTAAGCACAGATACGCAGTATTTT. Amino acids: CASSHPGLSTDTQYF.